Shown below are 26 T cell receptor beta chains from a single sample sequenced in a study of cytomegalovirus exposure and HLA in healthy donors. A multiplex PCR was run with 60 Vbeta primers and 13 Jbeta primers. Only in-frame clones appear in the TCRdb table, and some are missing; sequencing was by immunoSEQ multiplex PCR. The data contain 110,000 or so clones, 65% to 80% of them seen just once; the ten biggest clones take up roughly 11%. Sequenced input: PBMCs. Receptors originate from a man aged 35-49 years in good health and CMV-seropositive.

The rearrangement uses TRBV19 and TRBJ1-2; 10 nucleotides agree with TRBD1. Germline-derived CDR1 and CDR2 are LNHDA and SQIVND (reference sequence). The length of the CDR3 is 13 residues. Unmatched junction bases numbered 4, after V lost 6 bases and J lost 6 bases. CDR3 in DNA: TGTGCCAGTAGGTCCGGGACAGGGGATGGCTACACCTTC. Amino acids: CASRSGTGDGYTF.

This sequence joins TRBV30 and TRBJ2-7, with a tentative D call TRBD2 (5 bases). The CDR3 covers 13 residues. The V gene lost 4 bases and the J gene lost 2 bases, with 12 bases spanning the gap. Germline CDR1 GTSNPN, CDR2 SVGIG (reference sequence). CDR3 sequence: CAWTAVGAYEQYF. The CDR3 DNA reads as TGTGCCTGGACGGCTGTCGGGGCCTACGAGCAGTACTTC.

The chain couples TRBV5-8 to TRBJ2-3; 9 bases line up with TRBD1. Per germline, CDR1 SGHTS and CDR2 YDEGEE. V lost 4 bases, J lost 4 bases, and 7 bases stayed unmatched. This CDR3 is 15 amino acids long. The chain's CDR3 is CASSPGTGRADTQYF. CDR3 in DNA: TGTGCCAGCAGCCCAGGGACAGGGAGGGCAGATACGCAGTATTTT.

This CDR3 reads CASSPGTSGGIEETQYF. CDR3 bases: TGTGCCAGCAGCCCCGGGACTAGCGGGGGTATCGAAGAGACCCAGTACTTC. V and J are TRBV7-9 and TRBJ2-5; 14 bases match TRBD2. CDR3 length: 17 residues. J was trimmed by 3 bases and V by 5 bases; bases with no gene match: 8. Germline V CDR1 and CDR2: SEHNR, FQNEAQ (reference sequence).

CDR3 loop: CASSRGGSNQPQHF. CDR3 nucleotides: TGTGCCAGTAGCCGTGGGGGCTCCAATCAGCCCCAGCATTTT. This sequence joins TRBV19 and TRBJ1-5, with D tentatively TRBD1 (6 bases). V was shortened by 6 bases and J by 3 bases, with 12 bases between the two germline ends. Germline lookup yields CDR1 LNHDA and CDR2 SQIVND (reference sequence). This CDR3 is built from 14 residues. The full variable domain, in which reference TRBV19 and TRBJ1-5 provide the parts outside the CDR3, is DGGITQSPKYLFRKEGQNVTLSCEQNLNHDAMYWYRQDPGQGLRLIYYSQIVNDFQKGDIAEGYSVSREKKESFPLTVTSAQKNPTAFYLCASSRGGSNQPQHFGDGTRLSIL.

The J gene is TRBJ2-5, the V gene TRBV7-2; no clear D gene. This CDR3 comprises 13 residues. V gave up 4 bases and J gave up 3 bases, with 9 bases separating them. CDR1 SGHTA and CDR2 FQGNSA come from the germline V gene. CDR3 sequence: CASSSRAKETQYF. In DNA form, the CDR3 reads TGTGCCAGCAGCTCCCGCGCTAAAGAGACCCAGTACTTC.

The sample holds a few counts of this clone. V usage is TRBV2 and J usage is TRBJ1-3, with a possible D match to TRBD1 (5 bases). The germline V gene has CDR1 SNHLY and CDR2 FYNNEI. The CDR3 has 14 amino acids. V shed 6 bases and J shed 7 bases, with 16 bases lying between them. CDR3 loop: CASRASGAGNTIYF. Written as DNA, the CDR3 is TGTGCCAGCAGAGCCAGTGGGGCCGGCAACACCATATATTTT.

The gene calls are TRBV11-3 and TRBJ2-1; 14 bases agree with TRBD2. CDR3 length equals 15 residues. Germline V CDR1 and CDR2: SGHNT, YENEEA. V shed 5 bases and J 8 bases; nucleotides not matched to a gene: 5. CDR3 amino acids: CASSHGLAGGDEQFF. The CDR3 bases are TGTGCCAGCAGCCACGGACTAGCGGGGGGTGATGAGCAGTTCTTC.

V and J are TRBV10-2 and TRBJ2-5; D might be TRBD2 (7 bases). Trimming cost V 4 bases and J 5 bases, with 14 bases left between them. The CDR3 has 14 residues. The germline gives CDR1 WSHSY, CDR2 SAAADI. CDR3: CASSGGGAPETQYF. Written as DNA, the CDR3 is TGCGCCAGCAGTGGTGGGGGGGCGCCGGAGACCCAGTACTTC.

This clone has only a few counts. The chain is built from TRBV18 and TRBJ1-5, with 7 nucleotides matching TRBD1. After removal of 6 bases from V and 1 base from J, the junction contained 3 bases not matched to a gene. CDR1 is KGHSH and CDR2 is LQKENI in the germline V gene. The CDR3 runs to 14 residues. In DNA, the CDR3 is TGTGCCAGCTCGCCGGACAGGAGCAATCAGCCCCAGCATTTT. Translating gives CASSPDRSNQPQHF.

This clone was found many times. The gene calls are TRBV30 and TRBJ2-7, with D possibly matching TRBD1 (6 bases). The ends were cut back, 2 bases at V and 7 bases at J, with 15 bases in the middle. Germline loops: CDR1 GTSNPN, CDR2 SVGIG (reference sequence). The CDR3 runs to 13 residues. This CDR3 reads CAWSSGAVWEQYF. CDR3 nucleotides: TGTGCCTGGAGTTCAGGGGCGGTTTGGGAGCAGTACTTC.

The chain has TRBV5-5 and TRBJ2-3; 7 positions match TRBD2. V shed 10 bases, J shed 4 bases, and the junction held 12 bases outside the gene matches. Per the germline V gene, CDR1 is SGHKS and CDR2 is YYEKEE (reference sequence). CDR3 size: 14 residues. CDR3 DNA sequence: TGTGCCGCGGGCGGGGGTCGACAAGCAGATACGCAGTATTTT. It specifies CAAGGGRQADTQYF.

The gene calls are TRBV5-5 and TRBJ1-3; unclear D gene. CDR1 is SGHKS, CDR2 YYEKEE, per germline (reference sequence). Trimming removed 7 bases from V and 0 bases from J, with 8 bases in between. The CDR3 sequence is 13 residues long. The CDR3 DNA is TGTGCCAGCGACTCCGACTCTGGAAACACCATATATTTT. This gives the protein CASDSDSGNTIYF.

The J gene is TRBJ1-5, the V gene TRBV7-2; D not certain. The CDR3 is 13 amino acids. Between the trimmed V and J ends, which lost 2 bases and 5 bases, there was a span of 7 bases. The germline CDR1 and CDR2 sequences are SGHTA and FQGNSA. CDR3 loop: CASSLRGDQPQHF. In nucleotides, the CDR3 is TGTGCCAGCAGCTTACGAGGCGATCAGCCCCAGCATTTT.

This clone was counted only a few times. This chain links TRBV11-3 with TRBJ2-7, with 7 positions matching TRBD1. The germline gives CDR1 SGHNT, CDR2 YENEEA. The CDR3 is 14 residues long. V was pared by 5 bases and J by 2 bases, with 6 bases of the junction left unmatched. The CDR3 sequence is CASSATGMPYEQYF. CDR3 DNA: TGTGCCAGCAGCGCGACAGGGATGCCCTACGAGCAGTACTTC.

Here the CDR3 DNA reads TGCGCCAGCAGCTATCTTGCGGGGGCGACCTACGAGCAGTACTTC. Translation gives CASSYLAGATYEQYF. This sequence joins TRBV5-1 and TRBJ2-7; a weak D match, TRBD2 (7 bases). Per germline, CDR1 SGHRS and CDR2 YFSETQ. There are 15 residues in the CDR3. Between the trimmed V and J ends, which lost 3 bases and 2 bases, there was a span of 15 bases.

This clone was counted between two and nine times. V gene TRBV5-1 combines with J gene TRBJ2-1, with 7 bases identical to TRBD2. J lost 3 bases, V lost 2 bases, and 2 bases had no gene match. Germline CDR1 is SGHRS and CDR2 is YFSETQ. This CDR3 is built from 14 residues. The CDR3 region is CASSFGGGYNEQFF. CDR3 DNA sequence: TGCGCCAGCAGCTTTGGCGGGGGCTACAATGAGCAGTTCTTC.

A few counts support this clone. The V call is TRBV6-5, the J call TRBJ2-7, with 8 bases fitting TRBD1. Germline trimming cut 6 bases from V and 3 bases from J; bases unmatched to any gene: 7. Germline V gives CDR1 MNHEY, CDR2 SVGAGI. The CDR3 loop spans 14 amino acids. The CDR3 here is CASSRTGQFYEQYF. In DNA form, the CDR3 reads TGTGCCAGCAGCCGGACAGGGCAGTTCTACGAGCAGTACTTC.

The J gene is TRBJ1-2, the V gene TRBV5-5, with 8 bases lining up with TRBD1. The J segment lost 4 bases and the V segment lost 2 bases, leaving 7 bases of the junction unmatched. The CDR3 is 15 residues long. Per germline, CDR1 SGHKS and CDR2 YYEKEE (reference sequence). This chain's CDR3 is CASSFSGQVIYGYTF. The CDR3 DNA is TGTGCCAGCAGCTTCTCGGGACAGGTTATCTATGGCTACACCTTC. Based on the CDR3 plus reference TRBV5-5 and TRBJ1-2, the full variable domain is DAGVTQSPTHLIKTRGQQVTLRCSPISGHKSVSWYQQVLGQGPQFIFQYYEKEERGRGNFPDRFSARQFPNYSSELNVNALLLGDSALYLCASSFSGQVIYGYTFGSGTRLTVV.

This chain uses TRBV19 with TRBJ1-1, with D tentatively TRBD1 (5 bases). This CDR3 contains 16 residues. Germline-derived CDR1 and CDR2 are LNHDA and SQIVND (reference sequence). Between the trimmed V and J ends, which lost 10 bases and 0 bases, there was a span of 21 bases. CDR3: CATSGGGGVMNTEAFF. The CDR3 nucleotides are TGTGCCACCAGTGGGGGAGGCGGGGTCATGAACACTGAAGCTTTCTTT.

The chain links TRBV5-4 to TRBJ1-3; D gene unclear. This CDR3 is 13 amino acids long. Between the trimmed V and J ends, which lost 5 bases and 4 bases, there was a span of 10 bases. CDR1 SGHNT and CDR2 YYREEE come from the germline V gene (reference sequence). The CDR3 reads CASSADQGNTIYF. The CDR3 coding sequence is TGTGCCAGCAGTGCCGATCAGGGAAACACCATATATTTT.

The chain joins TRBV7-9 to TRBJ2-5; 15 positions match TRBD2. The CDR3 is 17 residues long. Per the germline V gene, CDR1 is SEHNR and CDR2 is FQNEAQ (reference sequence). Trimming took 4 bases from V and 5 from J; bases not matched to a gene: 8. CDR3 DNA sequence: TGTGCCAGCAGCTACAGGACTAGCGGGGGGGCCAGGGAGACCCAGTACTTC. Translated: CASSYRTSGGARETQYF.

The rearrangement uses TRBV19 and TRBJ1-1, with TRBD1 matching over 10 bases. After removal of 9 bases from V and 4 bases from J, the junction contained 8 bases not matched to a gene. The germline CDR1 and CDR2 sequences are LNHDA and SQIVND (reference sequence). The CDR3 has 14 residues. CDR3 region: CASRQGARTTEAFF. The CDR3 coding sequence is TGTGCCAGCCGACAGGGGGCAAGGACCACTGAAGCTTTCTTT.

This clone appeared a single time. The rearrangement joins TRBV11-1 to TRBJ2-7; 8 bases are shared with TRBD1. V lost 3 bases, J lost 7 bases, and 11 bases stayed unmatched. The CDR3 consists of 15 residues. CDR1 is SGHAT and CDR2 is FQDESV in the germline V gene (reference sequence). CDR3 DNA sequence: TGTGCCAGCAGCTTCGACGGACAGGGCGTGAGGGAGCAGTACTTC. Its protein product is CASSFDGQGVREQYF.

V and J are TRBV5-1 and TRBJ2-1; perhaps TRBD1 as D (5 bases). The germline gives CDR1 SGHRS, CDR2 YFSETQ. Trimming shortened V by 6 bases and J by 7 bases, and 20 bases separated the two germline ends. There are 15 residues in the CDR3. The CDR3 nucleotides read TGCGCCAGCATGAAGGGGCTGGACATCAGGAATGAGCAGTTCTTC. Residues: CASMKGLDIRNEQFF. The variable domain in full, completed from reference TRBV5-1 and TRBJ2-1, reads KAGVTQTPRYLIKTRGQQVTLSCSPISGHRSVSWYQQTPGQGLQFLFEYFSETQRNKGNFPGRFSGRQFSNSRSEMNVSTLELGDSALYLCASMKGLDIRNEQFFGPGTRLTVL.

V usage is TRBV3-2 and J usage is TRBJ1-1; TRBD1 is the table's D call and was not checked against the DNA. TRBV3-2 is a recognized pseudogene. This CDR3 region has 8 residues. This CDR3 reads CATGGAFF. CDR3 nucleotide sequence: TGTGCCACAGGGGGAGCTTTCTTT.